Detailed here is one T cell receptor beta chain. No antigen is known for it. The data derive from a study of T cells expressing NK-cell markers. Overall study context: Just one sequenced donor of eight was HCMV-seronegative, while seven were seropositive.

TCRdb reprocessed the 5' RACE reads; each CDR3 protein has one entry and no DNA is given. The sample includes around 180,000 distinct CDR3 sequences. The CDR3 runs 15 residues. General study points: The leading position in the CD3+CD56-NKG2C+ fraction of several donors also went to these clonotypes. CD8+ T cells in roughly six donors included dominant NKG2C+ clonotypes at 1.0-7.0%. Expanded clones of NKG2C+ T cells had an unclear HCMV specificity.

The specimen was blood T cells: a sorted CD56 or NKG2C T cell subset, CD4+ or CD8+ T cells, or bulk PBMC T cells (not recorded which). The sequence was collected from a man aged 18 to 70 in good health. The rearrangement joins TRBV21-1 to TRBJ2-1. TRBV21-1 is given as a pseudogene. The CDR3 sequence: CASSKGKRPYNEQFF.